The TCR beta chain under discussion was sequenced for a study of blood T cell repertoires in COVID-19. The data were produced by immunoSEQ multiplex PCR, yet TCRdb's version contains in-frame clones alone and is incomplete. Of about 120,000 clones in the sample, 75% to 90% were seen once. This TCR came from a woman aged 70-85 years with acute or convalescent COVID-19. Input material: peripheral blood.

The CDR3 sequence is CASSLKGAEPNTIYF. The CDR3, as DNA: TGTGCCAGCAGCTTGAAGGGGGCAGAACCAAACACCATATATTTT. V gene TRBV5-4 combines with J gene TRBJ1-3; 7 nucleotides match TRBD1. The CDR3 has 15 residues. J was trimmed by 6 bases and V by 1 base; bases with no gene match: 7. Germline-derived CDR1 and CDR2 are SGHNT and YYREEE (reference sequence). The full variable domain, rest sourced from reference TRBV5-4 and TRBJ1-3, is ETGVTQSPTHLIKTRGQQVTLRCSSQSGHNTVSWYQQALGQGPQFIFQYYREEENGRGNFPPRFSGLQFPNYSSELNVNALELDDSALYLCASSLKGAEPNTIYFGEGSWLTVV.